Below, 13 T cell receptor beta chains from the same sample are listed, as sequenced in a study of T cell repertoires in cytomegalovirus infection (dated by TCRdb to the late 2010s). Data came from an Illumina HiSeq 1500. The public reads were quality trimmed at Q25 with fastp and then assembled into clones with MiXCR by TCRdb, keeping productive beta chains. Each record represents a unique CDR3 protein, reported with the most common genes and DNA among its rows. This sample comprises about 490,000 distinct CDR3 sequences, approximately 16% of them detected only once. The top ten constitute more than 20% of the sample. The sample taken for sequencing was CD8+ T cells from PBMCs. The receptors were sampled from a human donor in good health (CMV status not recorded). Some clones in this sample may be carry-over from other donors' samples.

The rearrangement uses TRBV19 and TRBJ2-1, with D hard to call. The CDR3 covers 15 residues. Trimming left V 3 bases short and J 0 bases short, with 9 bases between. Per the germline V gene, CDR1 is LNHDA and CDR2 is SQIVND (reference sequence). The CDR3 loop is CASSIPNRSYNEQFF. CDR3 coding DNA: TGTGCCAGTAGTATTCCAAACCGCTCCTACAATGAGCAGTTCTTC. Together with reference TRBV19 and TRBJ2-1, the CDR3 gives the full variable domain: DGGITQSPKYLFRKEGQNVTLSCEQNLNHDAMYWYRQDPGQGLRLIYYSQIVNDFQKGDIAEGYSVSREKKESFPLTVTSAQKNPTAFYLCASSIPNRSYNEQFFGPGTRLTVL.

This chain joins TRBV20-1 and TRBJ2-7, with a tentative D call TRBD2 (6 bases). Trimming took 0 bases from V and 2 from J, leaving 17 bases between them. The CDR3 extends over 16 amino acids. CDR1 is DFQATT and CDR2 is SNEGSKA in the germline V gene (reference sequence). CDR3 protein: CSARDPVGREPYEQYF. In DNA, the CDR3 is TGCAGTGCTAGAGATCCAGTTGGGCGGGAACCCTACGAGCAGTACTTC.

The rearrangement links TRBV27 to TRBJ1-5; D gene uncertain. The length of the CDR3 is 14 residues. The germline V gene has CDR1 MNHEY and CDR2 SMNVEV (reference sequence). Trimming shortened V by 2 bases and J by 4 bases, and 9 bases separated the two germline ends. This chain's CDR3 is CASSLVGKNQPQHF. DNA for the CDR3: TGTGCCAGCAGTTTAGTAGGGAAGAATCAGCCCCAGCATTTT.

This clonotype was counted many times. The J gene is TRBJ1-2, the V gene TRBV12-5; D remains unclear. The CDR3 covers 16 residues. V gave up 4 bases and J gave up 4 bases, with 19 bases separating them. Germline CDR1 and CDR2: LGHNT and FRNRAP. Written as DNA, the CDR3 is TGTGCTAGTGGTTCACCTCCAGTAGGACGCCGCTATGGCTACACCTTC. Protein: CASGSPPVGRRYGYTF. The entire variable domain, with the rest obtained from reference TRBV12-5 and TRBJ1-2, is as follows: DARVTQTPRHKVTEMGQEVTMRCQPILGHNTVFWYRQTMMQGLELLAYFRNRAPLDDSGMPKDRFSAEMPDATLATLKIQPSEPRDSAVYFCASGSPPVGRRYGYTFGSGTRLTVV.

There are many counts of this clonotype. The chain couples TRBV7-3 to TRBJ2-2; the D call may be TRBD1 or TRBD2 (7 bases each). The CDR3 loop spans 17 amino acids. Germline CDR1 SGHTA, CDR2 FQGTGA. Trimming left V 5 bases short and J 3 bases short, with 19 bases between. The CDR3 coding sequence is TGTGCCAGCAGCCTCACCGGCAGGGGGAGGGACACCGGGGAGCTGTTTTTT. Residues: CASSLTGRGRDTGELFF.

The table lists this clonotype with many counts. The chain uses TRBV7-9 and TRBJ1-4; TRBD1 matches 9 bases. V lost 4 bases and J lost 6; bases outside the gene matches: 12. Germline CDR1 is SEHNR and CDR2 is FQNEAQ (reference sequence). The CDR3 spans 17 residues. DNA of the CDR3: TGTGCCAGCAGCTCCCGGGACAGGGCGGTTATTGATGAAAAACTGTTTTTT. It encodes CASSSRDRAVIDEKLFF. Full variable domain (remainder filled in from reference TRBV7-9 and TRBJ1-4): DTGVSQNPRHKITKRGQNVTFRCDPISEHNRLYWYRQTLGQGPEFLTYFQNEAQLEKSRLLSDRFSAERPKGSFSTLEIQRTEQGDSAMYLCASSSRDRAVIDEKLFFGSGTQLSVL.

Ten or more counts support this clonotype. The chain recombines TRBV7-8 with TRBJ1-5; 7 positions match TRBD1. Germline V gene sequence: CDR1 SGHVS, CDR2 FQNEAQ. This CDR3 is built from 14 residues. V shed 4 bases, J shed 7 bases, and the junction held 7 bases outside the gene matches. The CDR3 region has the DNA TGTGCCAGCAGCTCGACAGGGATTAGGCAGCCCCAGCATTTT. Encoded protein: CASSSTGIRQPQHF.

This chain links TRBV2 with TRBJ1-1, with a possible D match to TRBD1 (5 bases). V lost 4 bases and J 5 bases, leaving 11 bases between the germline ends. Germline CDR1 and CDR2: SNHLY and FYNNEI. CDR3 length: 13 amino acids. The CDR3 nucleotides read TGTGCCAGCAGTGGGGAGACAGCGACTGAAGCTTTCTTT. This gives the protein CASSGETATEAFF.

This clonotype was seen repeatedly, ten times or more. The V call is TRBV12-3 or TRBV12-4, the J call TRBJ2-1, with 8 bases matching TRBD2. The length of the CDR3 is 14 residues. Trimming took 8 bases from V and 7 from J; bases not matched to a gene: 10. CDR3 nucleotides: TGTGCCAGCGGGGGCGGGGCTAGCGGGAATGAGCAGTTCTTC. Translating it yields CASGGGASGNEQFF.

The chain couples TRBV15 to TRBJ2-1; TRBD2 matches at 9 bases. The V gene's germline CDR1 is LNHNV and CDR2 YYDKDF (reference sequence). J gave up 3 bases and V 3 bases, and 6 bases lay outside the gene matches. The CDR3 sequence is 16 residues long. CDR3 region: CATSRGASGDYNEQFF. The CDR3 nucleotides read TGTGCCACCAGCAGGGGGGCTAGCGGGGACTACAATGAGCAGTTCTTC. The full variable domain, rest sourced from reference TRBV15 and TRBJ2-1, is DAMVIQNPRYQVTQFGKPVTLSCSQTLNHNVMYWYQQKSSQAPKLLFHYYDKDFNNEADTPDNFQSRRPNTSFCFLDIRSPGLGDTAMYLCATSRGASGDYNEQFFGPGTRLTVL.

This clonotype came up a few times. The DNA for the CDR3 is TGCAGTGAGAGGCTAGCGGCTACCGGGGAGCTGTTTTTT. Its translation: CSERLAATGELFF. The V gene is TRBV20-1, the J gene TRBJ2-2, with 7 bases fitting TRBD2. Unmatched junction bases numbered 7, after V lost 7 bases and J lost 5 bases. Per the germline V gene, CDR1 is DFQATT and CDR2 is SNEGSKA (reference sequence). The CDR3 consists of 13 residues.

This clonotype was observed at least ten times. The chain is built from TRBV27 and TRBJ2-5; D is undetermined. V dropped 2 bases and J dropped 0 bases, with 10 bases sitting between them. Germline CDR1 MNHEY, CDR2 SMNVEV (reference sequence). CDR3 length equals 15 residues. Written as DNA, the CDR3 is TGTGCCAGCAGTTTAAGCCGTTCGTACCAAGAGACCCAGTACTTC. It is translated as CASSLSRSYQETQYF.

This clonotype has at least ten counts. The V and J genes are TRBV11-2 and TRBJ1-1; the D is unclear. The CDR3 is made up of 15 amino acids. The ends were cut back, 7 bases at V and 0 bases at J, with 15 bases in the middle. The germline V gene has CDR1 SGHAT and CDR2 FQNNGV. The CDR3, as DNA: TGTGCCAGCACCCTCTACCCACGGATGAACACTGAAGCTTTCTTT. It translates to CASTLYPRMNTEAFF.